Below, 25 T cell receptor beta chains from the same sample are listed, as sequenced in a study of OX40 agonist ivuxolimab in advanced cancers. Sequencing was performed with immunoSEQ multiplex PCR; in TCRdb, only in-frame clones are kept and a portion is missing. Here the sample spans some 100,000 clones, less than 90% being singletons. The sample here was CD4+ or CD8+ T cells sorted from blood, taken in a trial of the OX40 agonist ivuxolimab. The source is an adult with an advanced solid tumor such as melanoma, head and neck, liver or kidney cancer.

This clone was seen a handful of times. The chain links TRBV28 to TRBJ1-6; D remains ambiguous. The germline V gene encodes CDR1 MDHEN and CDR2 SYDVKM. This CDR3 is built from 14 residues. V was shortened by 7 bases and J by 6 bases, with 13 bases between the two germline ends. The CDR3 here is CASIVSSLNSPLHF. The CDR3 DNA reads TGTGCCAGCATCGTCTCAAGTCTTAATTCACCCCTCCACTTT.

V usage is TRBV30 and J usage is TRBJ2-5; 8 positions agree with TRBD1. V gave up 3 bases and J gave up 5 bases; unmatched junction bases: 5. CDR1 and CDR2 (germline): GTSNPN, SVGIG (reference sequence). The CDR3 contains 13 residues. For the CDR3, the DNA is TGTGCCTGGAGACCCCGGACAGGGGAGACCCAGTACTTC. Protein product: CAWRPRTGETQYF.

The chain uses TRBV25-1 and TRBJ1-3; 7 nucleotides agree with TRBD1. Germline V gene data show CDR1 as MGHDK and CDR2 as SYGVNS. Trimming removed 5 bases from V and 0 bases from J; junction bases left unmatched: 13. The CDR3 length is 18 residues. DNA for the CDR3: TGTGCCAGCAGTAGCTCCGGGACAGAAGATTTCTCTGGAAACACCATATATTTT. Translation gives CASSSSGTEDFSGNTIYF. The complete variable domain, with remaining parts taken from reference TRBV25-1 and TRBJ1-3, reads EADIYQTPRYLVIGTGKKITLECSQTMGHDKMYWYQQDPGMELHLIHYSYGVNSTEKGDLSSESTVSRIRTEHFPLTLESARPSHTSQYLCASSSSGTEDFSGNTIYFGEGSWLTVV.

This sequence joins TRBV4-2 and TRBJ2-3; D unclear. The germline V and J ends were trimmed by 0 bases and 1 base, with 8 bases remaining between them. Germline V gives CDR1 LGHNA, CDR2 YNFKEQ. CDR3 size: 15 residues. CDR3 in amino acids: CASSQESEGTDTQYF. CDR3 nucleotide sequence: TGTGCCAGCAGCCAAGAATCCGAGGGCACAGATACGCAGTATTTT.

CDR3 protein: CASSPSKGSYTEAFF. Written as DNA, the CDR3 is TGTGCCAGCAGCCCATCGAAGGGAAGTTACACTGAAGCTTTCTTT. This chain connects TRBV6-6 to TRBJ1-1; no definite D call. The V gene's germline CDR1 is MNHNY and CDR2 SVGAGI (reference sequence). CDR3 length: 15 residues. V gave up 6 bases and J gave up 3 bases, with 17 bases separating them.

The chain recombines TRBV7-2 with TRBJ1-1; 10 nucleotides align to TRBD1. Germline CDR1 reads SGHTA; CDR2 reads FQGNSA. CDR3 length: 14 residues. V lost 4 bases and J lost 4; bases outside the gene matches: 3. CDR3 nucleotides: TGTGCCAGCAGCTCGGGACAGGGGATCACTGAAGCTTTCTTT. It encodes CASSSGQGITEAFF.

The chain uses TRBV9 and TRBJ1-5; D unresolved. The CDR3 is 14 amino acids. From germline, CDR1 is SGDLS and CDR2 YYNGEE. Between the trimmed V and J ends, which lost 0 bases and 6 bases, there was a span of 10 bases. The CDR3 is CASSVAMEGQPQHF. As DNA, the CDR3 is TGTGCCAGCAGCGTAGCGATGGAAGGTCAGCCCCAGCATTTT. Supplemented by reference TRBV9 and TRBJ1-5, the full variable domain reads DSGVTQTPKHLITATGQRVTLRCSPRSGDLSVYWYQQSLDQGLQFLIQYYNGEERAKGNILERFSAQQFPDLHSELNLSSLELGDSALYFCASSVAMEGQPQHFGDGTRLSIL.

The chain has TRBV19 and TRBJ1-3; 9 nucleotides agree with TRBD1. V lost 7 bases and J lost 6; bases outside the gene matches: 4. Germline V CDR1 and CDR2: LNHDA, SQIVND (reference sequence). The CDR3 spans 13 residues. The CDR3 DNA sequence: TGTGCCAGTAATGGACAGGGGACAAACACCATATATTTT. Its protein is CASNGQGTNTIYF.

The chain recombines TRBV15 with TRBJ2-7, with no clear D. Germline V gene sequence: CDR1 LNHNV, CDR2 YYDKDF (reference sequence). Trimming pared 1 base from V and 6 bases from J, leaving 16 bases between. The CDR3 loop spans 15 amino acids. Here the CDR3 reads CATSRAVRPASEQYF. CDR3 nucleotide sequence: TGTGCCACCAGCAGAGCAGTGCGTCCGGCGAGCGAGCAGTACTTC.

The CDR3 spells CAISGRQADADTQYF. As DNA, the CDR3 is TGTGCCATCAGTGGGAGACAGGCGGACGCAGATACGCAGTATTTT. The chain is built from TRBV10-3 and TRBJ2-3; TRBD1 might be the D (6 bases). The CDR3 runs to 15 residues. V lost 4 bases, J lost 4 bases, and 15 bases lay in between. Germline values: CDR1 ENHRY, CDR2 SYGVKD.

V is TRBV9 and J is TRBJ2-7; the match to TRBD1 covers 12 bases. Germline CDR1 and CDR2: SGDLS and YYNGEE. The CDR3 covers 17 residues. Trimming at V came to 4 bases and at J to 1 base, leaving 9 bases not matched to a gene. This chain's CDR3 is CASSLGTGGEWSYEQYF. In DNA, the CDR3 is TGTGCCAGCAGCCTTGGGACAGGGGGCGAGTGGTCCTACGAGCAGTACTTC.

The rearrangement joins TRBV10-3 to TRBJ1-6, with no clear D. This CDR3 has 16 residues. CDR1 and CDR2 (germline): ENHRY, SYGVKD. Trimming pared 6 bases from V and 8 bases from J, leaving 20 bases between. The CDR3 bases are TGTGCCATCAGCCAGGACGGGGTAAGGTCGGATTCACCCCTCCACTTT. Protein product: CAISQDGVRSDSPLHF.

The chain combines TRBV7-9 with TRBJ1-1, with D tentatively TRBD1 (6 bases). The CDR3 has 15 amino acids. Looked up from germline, CDR1 is SEHNR and CDR2 is FQNEAQ (reference sequence). Trimming shortened V by 1 base and J by 1 base, and 10 bases separated the two germline ends. The CDR3 DNA reads TGTGCCAGCAGCTTAGGAGTGACAGGGAACACTGAAGCTTTCTTT. Translated: CASSLGVTGNTEAFF. Full variable domain (missing parts from reference TRBV7-9 and TRBJ1-1): DTGVSQNPRHKITKRGQNVTFRCDPISEHNRLYWYRQTLGQGPEFLTYFQNEAQLEKSRLLSDRFSAERPKGSFSTLEIQRTEQGDSAMYLCASSLGVTGNTEAFFGQGTRLTVV.

The chain employs TRBV5-6 and TRBJ1-1; D is unresolved. The CDR3 runs to 15 residues. Germline loops: CDR1 SGHDT, CDR2 YYEEEE. Trimming took 4 bases from V and 0 from J, leaving 13 bases between them. CDR3: CASSPVSPVNTEAFF. In nucleotides, the CDR3 is TGTGCCAGCAGCCCTGTATCGCCCGTGAACACTGAAGCTTTCTTT.

The chain couples TRBV4-2 to TRBJ1-1; possibly TRBD1 for D (6 bases). This CDR3 contains 15 residues. The V end was cut by 0 bases, the J end by 5 bases, with 13 bases between. The germline V gene encodes CDR1 LGHNA and CDR2 YNFKEQ. CDR3 sequence (DNA): TGTGCCAGCAGCCAAGATCCTCAGGGGCGGACTGAAGCTTTCTTT. It encodes CASSQDPQGRTEAFF.

This chain uses TRBV27 with TRBJ1-5, with D perhaps matching TRBD1 (5 bases). The CDR3 consists of 14 residues. Per the germline V gene, CDR1 is MNHEY and CDR2 is SMNVEV (reference sequence). Trimming shortened V by 2 bases and J by 5 bases, and 10 bases separated the two germline ends. CDR3 nucleotide sequence: TGTGCCAGCAGTTTAAGGGTAGGGGATCAGCCCCAGCATTTT. Its translation is CASSLRVGDQPQHF.

The rearrangement joins TRBV5-1 to TRBJ2-6; no definite D call. The length of the CDR3 is 14 residues. The germline V gene has CDR1 SGHRS and CDR2 YFSETQ. V lost 0 bases, J lost 1 base, and 2 bases lay in between. CDR3 protein: CASSLGSGANVLTF. The CDR3 coding sequence is TGCGCCAGCAGCTTGGGGTCTGGGGCCAACGTCCTGACTTTC.

The rearrangement joins TRBV7-9 to TRBJ1-2; D is ambiguous. The germline V gene has CDR1 SEHNR and CDR2 FQNEAQ (reference sequence). The length of the CDR3 is 14 residues. Trimming removed 5 bases at V and 8 bases at J, with 18 bases between. The CDR3 loop is CASSPGPSPAGYTF. CDR3 bases: TGTGCCAGCAGCCCAGGACCCTCCCCTGCCGGCTACACCTTC.

The chain has TRBV28 and TRBJ1-5, with D possibly matching TRBD1 (5 bases). This CDR3 is built from 21 residues. Deletions cut 3 bases from V and 2 bases from J, with 29 bases between. CDR1 is MDHEN, CDR2 SYDVKM, per germline. CDR3 loop: CASSFPQFGRETSYGNQPQHF. The CDR3, as DNA: TGTGCCAGCAGTTTTCCCCAGTTTGGCAGGGAGACTTCATATGGCAATCAGCCCCAGCATTTT.

The rearrangement uses TRBV30 and TRBJ2-1; D might be TRBD1 (5 bases). The CDR3 runs to 14 residues. The ends were cut back, 1 base at V and 9 bases at J, with 16 bases in the middle. The germline V gene encodes CDR1 GTSNPN and CDR2 SVGIG (reference sequence). The CDR3 region has the DNA TGTGCCTGGAGTGAGGGGCCAAGAGCAGGTGAGCAGTTCTTC. This codes for CAWSEGPRAGEQFF.

V gene TRBV28 combines with J gene TRBJ1-1; no reliable D call. This CDR3 has 12 residues. Germline CDR1 reads MDHEN; CDR2 reads SYDVKM. The V and J ends lost 8 bases and 3 bases respectively, with 10 bases between them. CDR3 in DNA: TGTGCCAGCTCTGAATCCCACACTGAAGCTTTCTTT. Protein: CASSESHTEAFF. Complete variable domain (other parts from reference TRBV28 and TRBJ1-1): DVKVTQSSRYLVKRTGEKVFLECVQDMDHENMFWYRQDPGLGLRLIYFSYDVKMKEKGDIPEGYSVSREKKERFSLILESASTNQTSMYLCASSESHTEAFFGQGTRLTVV.

This clone was observed a handful of times. The V call is TRBV13, the J call TRBJ2-5, with D uncertain. This CDR3 region has 12 residues. Between the trimmed V and J ends, which lost 5 bases and 4 bases, there was a span of 8 bases. CDR1 is PRHDT and CDR2 is FYEKMQ in the germline V gene (reference sequence). The CDR3 DNA follows: TGTGCCAGCAGCACAAACCGAGAGACCCAGTACTTC. Its translation is CASSTNRETQYF. The full variable domain, completed using reference TRBV13 and TRBJ2-5, is AAGVIQSPRHLIKEKRETATLKCYPIPRHDTVYWYQQGPGQDPQFLISFYEKMQSDKGSIPDRFSAQQFSDYHSELNMSSLELGDSALYFCASSTNRETQYFGPGTRLLVL.

The J gene is TRBJ2-1, the V gene TRBV19; TRBD2 matches 12 bases. Germline V gene data show CDR1 as LNHDA and CDR2 as SQIVND (reference sequence). The junction had 8 bases not matched to a gene; V was cut back by 5 bases and J by 9 bases. This CDR3 has 15 residues. The CDR3 sequence: CASSGSSGGAGEQFF. The CDR3 DNA reads as TGTGCCAGTAGTGGATCTAGCGGGGGGGCCGGTGAGCAGTTCTTC.

This clone was counted once. The chain recombines TRBV7-3 with TRBJ2-3, with a tentative D call TRBD2 (5 bases). The germline CDR1 and CDR2 sequences are SGHTA and FQGTGA. V was trimmed by 2 bases and J by 1 base, leaving 10 bases between them. The length of the CDR3 is 15 residues. CDR3 sequence: CASSLGETRTDTQYF. The DNA for the CDR3 is TGTGCCAGCAGCTTAGGGGAGACCCGCACAGATACGCAGTATTTT.

The chain uses TRBV16 and TRBJ1-2; 9 bases align to TRBD1. The V and J ends lost 5 bases and 4 bases, in that order; junction bases with no gene match: 5. The CDR3 extends over 14 amino acids. Germline V gene data show CDR1 as KGHSY and CDR2 as FQNENV. The CDR3 DNA follows: TGTGCCAGCAGCGACAGGGGGGGGATCTATGGCTACACCTTC. It codes for CASSDRGGIYGYTF. The full variable domain, with the rest looked up from reference TRBV16 and TRBJ1-2, is GEEVAQTPKHLVRGEGQKAKLYCAPIKGHSYVFWYQQVLKNEFKFLISFQNENVFDETGMPKERFSAKCLPNSPCSLEIQATKLEDSAVYFCASSDRGGIYGYTFGSGTRLTVV.